A single sample gave rise to the 6 T cell receptor beta chains below, sequenced in a study of radiotherapy plus CTLA-4 blockade in lung cancer. Here immunoSEQ multiplex PCR was the method, and the copy in TCRdb shows in-frame clones only, minus some. The sample lists 90,000 or so clones; roughly 87% were seen once. The material was peripheral blood, obtained from a patient treated with radiotherapy plus ipilimumab. These receptors came from a human donor with non-small cell lung cancer who had stable disease on radiotherapy plus ipilimumab.

The chain joins TRBV9 to TRBJ2-5; D is unresolved. This CDR3 comprises 13 residues. The germline V gene has CDR1 SGDLS and CDR2 YYNGEE. V lost 0 bases and J lost 1, with 4 bases in between. The CDR3 region has the DNA TGTGCCAGCAGCGTAGACTTCCAAGAGACCCAGTACTTC. This gives the protein CASSVDFQETQYF.

This chain connects TRBV11-2 to TRBJ1-2; D possibly corresponds to TRBD1 (6 bases). V was pared by 5 bases and J by 4 bases, with 11 bases between. The CDR3 extends over 13 amino acids. Per the germline V gene, CDR1 is SGHAT and CDR2 is FQNNGV. For the CDR3, the DNA is TGTGCCAGCAGCCTCGACAGGACCTATGGCTACACCTTC. Its translation: CASSLDRTYGYTF.

This clone showed up just once. The genes are TRBV15 and TRBJ2-7; 13 positions match TRBD2. The CDR3 is 15 amino acids. V was clipped by 6 bases and J by 6 bases; unmatched bases: 8. Germline V CDR1 and CDR2: LNHNV, YYDKDF (reference sequence). The CDR3 DNA reads TGTGCCACCAGGGGGACCTGGACTAGCGGGGGCGAGCAGTACTTC. This gives the protein CATRGTWTSGGEQYF. The whole variable domain, filled in from reference TRBV15 and TRBJ2-7, reads DAMVIQNPRYQVTQFGKPVTLSCSQTLNHNVMYWYQQKSSQAPKLLFHYYDKDFNNEADTPDNFQSRRPNTSFCFLDIRSPGLGDTAMYLCATRGTWTSGGEQYFGPGTRLTVT.

The CDR3 DNA reads as TGCAGCGTCCGAGAAGCGCTAGCCAAAAACATTCAGTACTTC. This encodes CSVREALAKNIQYF. The rearrangement uses TRBV29-1 and TRBJ2-4, with D unclear. CDR1 and CDR2 (germline): SQVTM, ANQGSEA. This CDR3 is 14 amino acids long. V was cut by 6 bases and J by 0 bases, with 12 bases left in between. Full variable domain (rest looked up from reference TRBV29-1 and TRBJ2-4): SAVISQKPSRDICQRGTSLTIQCQVDSQVTMMFWYRQQPGQSLTLIATANQGSEATYESGFVIDKFPISRPNLTFSTLTVSNMSPEDSSIYLCSVREALAKNIQYFGAGTRLSVL.

In nucleotides, the CDR3 is TGTGCCAGCAGCTACACACGGGACACCATATATTTT. Its protein is CASSYTRDTIYF. The chain employs TRBV13 and TRBJ1-3; D not certain. The CDR3 is 12 amino acids. V lost 4 bases to trimming and J lost 8 bases, with 9 bases between them. Per the germline V gene, CDR1 is PRHDT and CDR2 is FYEKMQ (reference sequence).

The genes are TRBV28 and TRBJ2-1, with 8 bases lining up with TRBD1. Trimming took 2 bases from V and 5 from J; bases not matched to a gene: 2. Germline V gene sequence: CDR1 MDHEN, CDR2 SYDVKM. This CDR3 contains 14 residues. The CDR3 spells CASSLIQGDNEQFF. The CDR3 DNA is TGTGCCAGCAGTTTAATACAGGGGGACAATGAGCAGTTCTTC.